This T cell receptor (beta chain) derives from a study of T cells in Graves' hyperthyroidism and ophthalmopathy. Findings and limits, study-wide: Ophthalmopathy was model-predicted a median 6.5 months pre-onset.

The diagnostic basis comprised clinical symptoms, serum thyroxine and TRAb, thyroid ultrasound and orbital computed tomography. To note about this clonotype: Its antigen is not known. One end of the junction does not line up with germline, which may come from a read error.

It was RNA transcripts that yielded the amplified TCR beta CDR3 regions. The primer set for the first-round RT-PCR of the TCR CDR3 was HTBI. TCRdb reanalysed the multiplex PCR reads using MiXCR and keeps one entry per CDR3 protein. The repertoire holds about 500,000 distinct CDR3 sequences, with over 35% as singletons. This CDR3 contains 14 residues. Germline lookup yields CDR1 SGHNT and CDR2 YYREEE (reference sequence). This chain joins TRBV5-4 and TRBJ2-7; weak D call: TRBD1 (6 bases). The TCR was taken from an adult woman with Graves' disease, either hyperthyroidism or ophthalmopathy (not recorded which). Sequenced: peripheral blood or thyroid tissue (not recorded which). CDR3: CGSSPTGSFGEQYF. In DNA, the CDR3 is TGTGGCAGCAGCCCGACAGGATCCTTCGGCGAGCAGTACTTC.